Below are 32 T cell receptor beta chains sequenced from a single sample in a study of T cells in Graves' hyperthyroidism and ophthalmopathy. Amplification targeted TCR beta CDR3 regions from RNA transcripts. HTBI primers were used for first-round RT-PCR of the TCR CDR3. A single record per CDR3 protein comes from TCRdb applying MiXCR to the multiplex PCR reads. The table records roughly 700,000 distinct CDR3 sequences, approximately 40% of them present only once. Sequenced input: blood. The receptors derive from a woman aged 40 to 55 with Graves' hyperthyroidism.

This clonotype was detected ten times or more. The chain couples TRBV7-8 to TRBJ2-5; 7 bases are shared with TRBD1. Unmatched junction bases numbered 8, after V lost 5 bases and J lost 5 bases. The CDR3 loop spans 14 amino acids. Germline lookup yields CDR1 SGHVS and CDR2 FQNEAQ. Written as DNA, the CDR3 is TGTGCCAGCAGCCGGAAAAAACAGGGGGAGACCCAGTACTTC. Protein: CASSRKKQGETQYF. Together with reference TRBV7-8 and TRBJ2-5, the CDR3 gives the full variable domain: GAGVSQSPRYKVAKRGQDVALRCDPISGHVSLFWYQQALGQGPEFLTYFQNEAQLDKSGLPSDRFFAERPEGSVSTLKIQRTQQEDSAVYLCASSRKKQGETQYFGPGTRLLVL.

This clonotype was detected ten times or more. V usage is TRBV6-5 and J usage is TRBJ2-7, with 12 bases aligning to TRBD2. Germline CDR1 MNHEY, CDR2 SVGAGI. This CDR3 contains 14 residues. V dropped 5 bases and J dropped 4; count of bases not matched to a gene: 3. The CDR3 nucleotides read TGTGCCAGCAGTAGCACTAGCGGGAGGTACGAGCAGTACTTC. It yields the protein CASSSTSGRYEQYF.

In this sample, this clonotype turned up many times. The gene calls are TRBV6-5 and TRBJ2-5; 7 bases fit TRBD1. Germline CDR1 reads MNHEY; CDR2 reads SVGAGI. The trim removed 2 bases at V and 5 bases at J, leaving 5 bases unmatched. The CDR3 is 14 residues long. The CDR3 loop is CASSYNRGAETQYF. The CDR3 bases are TGTGCCAGCAGTTACAACAGGGGTGCGGAGACCCAGTACTTC.

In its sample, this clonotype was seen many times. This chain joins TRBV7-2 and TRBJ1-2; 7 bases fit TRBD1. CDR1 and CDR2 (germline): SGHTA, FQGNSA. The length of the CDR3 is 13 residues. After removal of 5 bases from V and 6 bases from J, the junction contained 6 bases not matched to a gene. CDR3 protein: CASSRFQGDGYTF. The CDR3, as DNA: TGTGCCAGCAGCCGGTTCCAGGGGGATGGCTACACCTTC.

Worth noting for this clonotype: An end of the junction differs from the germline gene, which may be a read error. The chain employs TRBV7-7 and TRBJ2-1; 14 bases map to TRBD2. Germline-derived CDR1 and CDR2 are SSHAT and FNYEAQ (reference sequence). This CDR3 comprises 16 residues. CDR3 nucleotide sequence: TGTGCTAGCAGCTTGACTAGCGGGGGGGCATACAATGAGCAGTTCTTC. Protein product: CASSLTSGGAYNEQFF.

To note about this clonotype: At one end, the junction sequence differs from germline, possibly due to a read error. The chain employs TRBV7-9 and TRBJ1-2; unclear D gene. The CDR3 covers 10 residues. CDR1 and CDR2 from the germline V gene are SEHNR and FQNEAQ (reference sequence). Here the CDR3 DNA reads TGTGCCAGCAGCTTAGACGCGCTAGTATTC. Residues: CASSLDALVF.

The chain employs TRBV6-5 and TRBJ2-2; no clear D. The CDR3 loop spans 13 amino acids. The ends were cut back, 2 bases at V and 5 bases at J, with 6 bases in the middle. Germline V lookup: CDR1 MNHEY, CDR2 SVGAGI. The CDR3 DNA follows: TGTGCCAGCAGTTACACAGTTACCGGGGAGCTGTTTTTT. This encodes CASSYTVTGELFF.

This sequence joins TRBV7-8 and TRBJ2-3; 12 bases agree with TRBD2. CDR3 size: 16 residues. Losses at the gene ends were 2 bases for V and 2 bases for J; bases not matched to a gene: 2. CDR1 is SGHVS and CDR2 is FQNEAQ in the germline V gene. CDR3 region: CASSLLAGGPTDTQYF. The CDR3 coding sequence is TGTGCCAGCAGCTTACTAGCGGGGGGGCCCACAGATACGCAGTATTTT.

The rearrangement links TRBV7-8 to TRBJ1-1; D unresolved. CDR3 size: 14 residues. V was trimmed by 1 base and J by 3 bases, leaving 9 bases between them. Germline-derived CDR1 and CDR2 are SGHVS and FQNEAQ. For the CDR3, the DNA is TGTGCCAGCAGCTTAGTAGGGTTAGACACTGAAGCTTTCTTT. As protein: CASSLVGLDTEAFF.

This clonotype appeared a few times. This chain's CDR3 is CSVAGLETTDTQYF. The CDR3 DNA sequence: TGCAGCGTAGCGGGACTAGAAACCACAGATACGCAGTATTTT. The rearrangement uses TRBV29-1 and TRBJ2-3; 8 nucleotides agree with TRBD2. Germline V gene sequence: CDR1 SQVTM, CDR2 ANQGSEA. The V gene end was trimmed by 6 bases and the J gene end by 2 bases; junction bases not matched to a gene: 7. The length of the CDR3 is 14 residues.

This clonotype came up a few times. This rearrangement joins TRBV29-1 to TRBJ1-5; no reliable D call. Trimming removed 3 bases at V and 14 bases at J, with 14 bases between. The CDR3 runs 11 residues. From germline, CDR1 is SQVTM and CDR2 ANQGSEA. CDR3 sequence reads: CSVEVGQHEHF. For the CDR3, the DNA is TGCAGCGTTGAGGTCGGTCAGCATGAGCATTTT.

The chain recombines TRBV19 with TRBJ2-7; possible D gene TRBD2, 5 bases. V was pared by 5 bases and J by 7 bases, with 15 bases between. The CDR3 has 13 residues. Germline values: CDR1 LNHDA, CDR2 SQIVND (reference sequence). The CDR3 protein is CASSQIPSGEQYF. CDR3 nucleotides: TGTGCCAGTAGTCAAATCCCCTCGGGAGAGCAGTACTTC. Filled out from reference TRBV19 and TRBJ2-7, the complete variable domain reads DGGITQSPKYLFRKEGQNVTLSCEQNLNHDAMYWYRQDPGQGLRLIYYSQIVNDFQKGDIAEGYSVSREKKESFPLTVTSAQKNPTAFYLCASSQIPSGEQYFGPGTRLTVT.

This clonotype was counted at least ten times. The CDR3: CASRTGQNWDYGYTF. CDR3 coding DNA: TGTGCCAGCAGAACGGGACAGAATTGGGACTATGGCTACACCTTC. The chain recombines TRBV7-2 with TRBJ1-2, with 7 bases fitting TRBD1. Unmatched junction bases numbered 10, after V lost 6 bases and J lost 3 bases. Germline V gene data show CDR1 as SGHTA and CDR2 as FQGNSA. The CDR3 has 15 residues.

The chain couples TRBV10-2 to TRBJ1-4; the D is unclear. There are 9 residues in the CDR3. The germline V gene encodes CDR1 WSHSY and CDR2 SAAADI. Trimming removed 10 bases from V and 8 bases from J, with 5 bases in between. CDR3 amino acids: CATGEKLFF. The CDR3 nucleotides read TGCGCCACCGGGGAAAAACTGTTTTTT.

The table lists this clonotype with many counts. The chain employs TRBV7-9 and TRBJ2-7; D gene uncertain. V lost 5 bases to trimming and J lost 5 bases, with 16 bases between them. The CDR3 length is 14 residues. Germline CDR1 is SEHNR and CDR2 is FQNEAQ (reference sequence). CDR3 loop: CASSLTAVEDEQYF. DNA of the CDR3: TGTGCCAGCAGCCTAACGGCCGTTGAAGACGAGCAGTACTTC.

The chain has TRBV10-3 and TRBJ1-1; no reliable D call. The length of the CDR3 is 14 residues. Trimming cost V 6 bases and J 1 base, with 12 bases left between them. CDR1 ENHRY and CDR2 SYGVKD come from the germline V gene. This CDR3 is CAIRKDGSNTEAFF. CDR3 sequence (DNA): TGTGCCATCAGGAAGGACGGCTCGAACACTGAAGCTTTCTTT.

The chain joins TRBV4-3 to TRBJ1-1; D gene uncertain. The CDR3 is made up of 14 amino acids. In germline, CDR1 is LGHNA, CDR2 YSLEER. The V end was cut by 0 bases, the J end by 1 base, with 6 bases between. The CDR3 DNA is TGCGCCAGCAGCCAAGATCCAGAGAACACTGAAGCTTTCTTT. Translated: CASSQDPENTEAFF.

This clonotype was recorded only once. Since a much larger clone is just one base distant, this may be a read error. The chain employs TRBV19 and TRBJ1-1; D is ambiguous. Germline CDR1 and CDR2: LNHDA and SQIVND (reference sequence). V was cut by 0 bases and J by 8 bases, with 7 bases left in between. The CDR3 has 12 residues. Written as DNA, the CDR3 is TGTGCCAGTAGTATAGAGGCACGGGAAGCTTTCTTT. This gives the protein CASSIEAREAFF.

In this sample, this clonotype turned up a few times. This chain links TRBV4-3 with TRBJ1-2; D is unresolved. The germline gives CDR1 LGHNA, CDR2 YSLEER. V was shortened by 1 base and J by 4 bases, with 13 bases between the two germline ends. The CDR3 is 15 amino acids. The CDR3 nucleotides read TGCGCCAGCAGCCAAGGGTACGGAAAAACCTATGGCTACACCTTC. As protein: CASSQGYGKTYGYTF.

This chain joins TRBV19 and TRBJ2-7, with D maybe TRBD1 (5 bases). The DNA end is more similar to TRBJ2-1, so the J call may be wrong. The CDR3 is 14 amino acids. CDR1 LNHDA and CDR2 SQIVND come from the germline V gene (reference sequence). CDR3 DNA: TGTGCCAGTAGTGTTACCAGGGATTACAATGAGCAGTTCTTC. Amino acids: CASSVTRDYNEQFF.

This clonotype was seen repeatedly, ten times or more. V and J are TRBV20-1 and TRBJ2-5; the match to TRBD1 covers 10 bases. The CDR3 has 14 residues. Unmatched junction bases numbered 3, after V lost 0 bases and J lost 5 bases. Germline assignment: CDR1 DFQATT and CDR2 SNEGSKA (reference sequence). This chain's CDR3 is CSAREGTGVETQYF. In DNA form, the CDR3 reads TGCAGTGCTAGAGAAGGGACAGGGGTGGAGACCCAGTACTTC.

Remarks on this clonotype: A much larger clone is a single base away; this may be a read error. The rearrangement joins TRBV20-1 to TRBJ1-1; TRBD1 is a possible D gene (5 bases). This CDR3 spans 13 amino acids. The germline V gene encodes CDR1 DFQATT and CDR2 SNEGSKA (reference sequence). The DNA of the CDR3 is TGCAGGACTTTCGGACAAGGGTGCACTGAAGCTTTCTTT. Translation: CRTFGQGCTEAFF.

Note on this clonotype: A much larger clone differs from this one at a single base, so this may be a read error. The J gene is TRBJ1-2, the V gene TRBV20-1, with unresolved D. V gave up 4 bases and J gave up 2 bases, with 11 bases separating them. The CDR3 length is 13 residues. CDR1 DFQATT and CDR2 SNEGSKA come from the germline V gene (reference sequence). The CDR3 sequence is CSANAATNYGYTF. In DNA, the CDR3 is TGCAGTGCTAATGCAGCCACCAACTATGGCTACACCTTC.

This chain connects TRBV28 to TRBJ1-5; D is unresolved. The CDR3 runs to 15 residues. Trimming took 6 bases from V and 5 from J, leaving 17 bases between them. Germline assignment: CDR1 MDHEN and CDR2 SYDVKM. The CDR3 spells CASSPTLLGDQPQHF. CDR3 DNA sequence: TGTGCCAGCAGCCCGACACTACTCGGAGATCAGCCCCAGCATTTT.

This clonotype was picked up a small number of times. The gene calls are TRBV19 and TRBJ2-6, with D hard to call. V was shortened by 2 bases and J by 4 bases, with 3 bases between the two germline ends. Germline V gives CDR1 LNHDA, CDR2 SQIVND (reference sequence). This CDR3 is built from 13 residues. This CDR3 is CASSIQGANVLTF. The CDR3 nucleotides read TGTGCCAGTAGTATACAGGGGGCCAACGTCCTGACTTTC.

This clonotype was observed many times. The DNA of the CDR3 is TGTGCCAGCAGCTTGTGGGTCGGCGCGGGAGGTCTCCAAGAGACCCAGTACTTC. This encodes CASSLWVGAGGLQETQYF. The chain links TRBV5-6 to TRBJ2-5, with 8 bases matching TRBD2. The CDR3 runs 18 residues. The germline V gene has CDR1 SGHDT and CDR2 YYEEEE. The ends lost 1 base at V and 1 base at J; junction bases unmatched: 12.

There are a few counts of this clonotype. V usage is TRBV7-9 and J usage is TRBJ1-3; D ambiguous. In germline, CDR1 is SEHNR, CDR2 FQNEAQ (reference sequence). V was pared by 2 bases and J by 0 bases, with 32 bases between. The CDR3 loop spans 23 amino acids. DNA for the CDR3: TGTGCCAGCAGCTTATTGCGGATTCGGGAATGGTTCGGCACAGTCCGCTCTGGAAACACCATATATTTT. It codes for CASSLLRIREWFGTVRSGNTIYF.

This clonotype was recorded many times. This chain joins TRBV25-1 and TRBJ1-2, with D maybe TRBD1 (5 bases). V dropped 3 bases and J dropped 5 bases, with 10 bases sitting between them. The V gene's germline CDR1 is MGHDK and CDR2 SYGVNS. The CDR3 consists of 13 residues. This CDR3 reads CASSDAGRYGYTF. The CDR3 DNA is TGTGCCAGCAGTGACGCAGGGAGGTATGGCTACACCTTC.

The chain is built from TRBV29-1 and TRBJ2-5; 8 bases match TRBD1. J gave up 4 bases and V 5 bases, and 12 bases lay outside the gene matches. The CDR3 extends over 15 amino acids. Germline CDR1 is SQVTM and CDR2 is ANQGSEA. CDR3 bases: TGCAGCGTTTATTTGGCAGGGGGCCTCGGAGAGACCCAGTACTTC. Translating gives CSVYLAGGLGETQYF.

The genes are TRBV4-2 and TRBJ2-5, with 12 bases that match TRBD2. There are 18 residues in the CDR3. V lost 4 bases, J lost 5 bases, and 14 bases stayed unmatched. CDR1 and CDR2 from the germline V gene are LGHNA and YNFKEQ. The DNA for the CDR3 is TGTGCCAGCAGCCTTACCGGGCTAGCGGGGGGGCAAGAGGAGACCCAGTACTTC. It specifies CASSLTGLAGGQEETQYF.

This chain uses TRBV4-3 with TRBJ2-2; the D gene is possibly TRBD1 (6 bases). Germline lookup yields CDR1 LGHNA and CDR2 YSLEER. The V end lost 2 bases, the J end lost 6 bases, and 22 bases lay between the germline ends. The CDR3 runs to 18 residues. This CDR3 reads CASSQPYSRGLVPGELFF. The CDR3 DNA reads TGCGCCAGCAGCCAACCTTATTCCAGGGGCTTGGTCCCCGGGGAGCTGTTTTTT.

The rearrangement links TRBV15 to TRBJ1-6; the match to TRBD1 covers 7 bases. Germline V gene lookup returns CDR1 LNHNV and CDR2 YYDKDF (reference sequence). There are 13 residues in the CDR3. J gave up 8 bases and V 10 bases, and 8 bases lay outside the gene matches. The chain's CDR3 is CASSLQGYSPLHF. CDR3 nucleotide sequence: TGTGCCAGCAGTTTACAGGGGTATTCACCCCTCCACTTT.